The 10 T cell receptor beta chains in this list originate from one sample, sequenced in a study of T cell repertoires in aging, cancer and after chemotherapy. Rearranged V-D-J TRB sequences were amplified with a mixed TRB-A/B primer pool. Each CDR3 protein is one row after TCRdb ran MiXCR on the multiplex PCR reads. Altogether just under 10,000 distinct CDR3 sequences are present, 37% being singletons, with the ten largest covering 9.9%. Amplification of TCR beta used genomic DNA extracted from peripheral blood. Sequences were obtained from blood. These receptors came from a human donor in good health.

The J gene is TRBJ1-6, the V gene TRBV19; weak D call: TRBD1 (6 bases). CDR1 and CDR2 from the germline V gene are LNHDA and SQIVND (reference sequence). The CDR3 totals 13 residues. Trimming removed 3 bases at V and 7 bases at J, with 7 bases between. The CDR3 sequence: CASSIQGNSPLHF. CDR3 nucleotides: TGTGCCAGTAGTATCCAGGGGAATTCACCCCTCCACTTT.

This clonotype was found a few times. This chain links TRBV30 with TRBJ2-1; D remains unclear. This CDR3 has 15 amino acids. CDR1 is GTSNPN, CDR2 SVGIG, per germline (reference sequence). Trimming shortened V by 0 bases and J by 3 bases, and 12 bases separated the two germline ends. CDR3 DNA: TGTGCCTGGAGTGTGGGCACTCCTAGCTACAATGAGCAGTTCTTC. As protein: CAWSVGTPSYNEQFF.

J is TRBJ2-1 and V is TRBV19, with D maybe TRBD2 (6 bases). Germline CDR1 LNHDA, CDR2 SQIVND (reference sequence). Between the trimmed V and J ends, which lost 3 bases and 2 bases, there was a span of 11 bases. This CDR3 has 15 residues. CDR3 nucleotides: TGTGCCAGTAGTATTAATAGCGGAGCCTACAATGAGCAGTTCTTC. Translating gives CASSINSGAYNEQFF.

This clonotype is labeled medium-sized. The chain joins TRBV19 to TRBJ2-6; 8 bases map to TRBD2. The CDR3 covers 19 residues. CDR1 and CDR2 from the germline V gene are LNHDA and SQIVND (reference sequence). Trimming at V came to 8 bases and at J to 3 bases, leaving 18 bases not matched to a gene. The CDR3 loop is CASRPREGRMGYGANVLTF. CDR3 coding DNA: TGTGCCAGTCGTCCCCGGGAGGGGAGGATGGGATATGGGGCCAACGTCCTGACTTTC.

The chain is built from TRBV7-6 and TRBJ2-3; the D is unclear. V gave up 2 bases and J gave up 4 bases, with 7 bases separating them. The germline gives CDR1 SGHVS, CDR2 FNYEAQ. The CDR3 is 13 amino acids. The CDR3 reads CASSLIPPDTQYF. The CDR3 DNA is TGTGCCAGCAGCTTAATTCCCCCAGATACGCAGTATTTT.

The chain recombines TRBV24-1 with TRBJ2-7, with TRBD2 identical over 8 bases. This CDR3 spans 15 amino acids. The ends lost 7 bases at V and 1 base at J; junction bases unmatched: 8. Germline CDR1 and CDR2: KGHDR and SFDVKD. Here the CDR3 DNA reads TGTGCCACCAGCCATAGCGGGACGCCATCCTACGAGCAGTACTTC. Translation: CATSHSGTPSYEQYF.

The chain is built from TRBV6-2 or TRBV6-3 and TRBJ2-3; no reliable D call. Germline-derived CDR1 and CDR2 are MNHEY and SVGEGT. The germline V and J ends were trimmed by 5 bases and 1 base, with 13 bases remaining between them. The CDR3 spans 15 residues. CDR3: CASSRISIRTDTQYF. The CDR3, as DNA: TGTGCCAGCAGTCGGATTTCCATCCGCACAGATACGCAGTATTTT.

CDR3 in DNA: TGTGCCAGCATTCAGACAGGGGATCAGCCCCAGCATTTT. Translation gives CASIQTGDQPQHF. The genes are TRBV6-1 and TRBJ1-5; TRBD1 matches at 8 bases. The germline CDR1 and CDR2 sequences are MNHNS and SASEGT. The CDR3 has 13 amino acids. The V gene end was trimmed by 7 bases and the J gene end by 5 bases; junction bases not matched to a gene: 4.

The chain links TRBV5-4 to TRBJ1-2; D not certain. The V and J ends lost 2 bases and 6 bases respectively, with 11 bases between them. From germline, CDR1 is SGHNT and CDR2 YYREEE (reference sequence). This CDR3 comprises 13 residues. The chain's CDR3 is CASSLAGTDGYTF. The CDR3 bases are TGTGCCAGCAGCTTAGCGGGAACTGATGGCTACACCTTC.

The chain couples TRBV20-1 to TRBJ2-5, with 7 bases lining up with TRBD2. Germline lookup yields CDR1 DFQATT and CDR2 SNEGSKA (reference sequence). This CDR3 region has 14 residues. Losses at the gene ends were 4 bases for V and 5 bases for J; bases not matched to a gene: 10. The CDR3, as DNA: TGCAGTGCTAAGGGCGGGAGTAGTATGGAGACCCAGTACTTC. Its protein is CSAKGGSSMETQYF.